Listed below are T cell receptor beta chains from one sample, sequenced in a study of T cells in Graves' hyperthyroidism and ophthalmopathy. MiXCR, applied by TCRdb to the multiplex PCR reads, yields one record per CDR3 protein. The sample contains 550,000 to 800,000 distinct CDR3 sequences, roughly 17% of which appear only once. Sequenced: blood. These TCRs come from a man in his forties or fifties with Graves' hyperthyroidism. Each CDR3 is given with its conserved first and last residue. The D gene is left open where the match is weak. Expanded clones get a size class; other rows say once, few or many, or leave the size out.

J: TRBJ2-2; D: .; size: .; V: TRBV10-3; CDR3: CAISSGLSTGELFF; DNA: TGTGCCATCTCCTCGGGCCTGAGCACCGGGGAGCTGTTTTTT
J: TRBJ2-1; D: .; size: few; V: TRBV7-9; CDR3: CASSLIRGSFNEQFF; DNA: TGTGCCAGCAGCTTAATCCGGGGATCTTTCAATGAGCAGTTCTTC
J: TRBJ2-7; D: .; size: .; V: TRBV4-1; CDR3: CASSLTSGEAYEQYF; DNA: TGCGCCAGCAGCCTTACATCGGGAGAGGCCTACGAGCAGTACTTC
J: TRBJ1-5; D: TRBD1; size: many; V: TRBV7-9; CDR3: CASSLGGQGSQPQHF; DNA: TGTGCCAGCAGTTTGGGTGGACAGGGGTCTCAGCCCCAGCATTTT
J: TRBJ2-1; D: TRBD2; size: many; V: TRBV2; CDR3: CASRSGSYNEQFF; DNA: TGTGCCAGTAGAAGCGGGAGCTACAATGAGCAGTTCTTC
J: TRBJ1-2; D: .; size: many; V: TRBV6-1; CDR3: CASSEAGNYGYTF; DNA: TGTGCCAGCAGTGAAGCAGGGAACTATGGCTACACCTTC
J: TRBJ2-3; D: .; size: .; V: TRBV7-6; CDR3: CASSLALLAEGGDTQYF; DNA: TGTGCCAGCAGCTTAGCTCTATTAGCGGAGGGGGGAGATACGCAGTATTTT
J: TRBJ2-7; D: .; size: .; V: TRBV27; CDR3: CASSQTGTTYEQYF; DNA: TGTGCCAGCAGTCAGACCGGGACAACCTACGAGCAGTACTTC
J: TRBJ2-3; D: TRBD2; size: .; V: TRBV3-1; CDR3: CASSQEYYGLAGVRADTQYF; DNA: TGTGCCAGCAGCCAAGAGTATTACGGACTAGCGGGAGTAAGAGCGGATACGCAGTATTTT
J: TRBJ2-7; D: TRBD2; size: few; V: TRBV20-1; CDR3: CSARVGREGNEQYF; DNA: TGCAGTGCTAGAGTGGGGAGGGAGGGAAACGAGCAGTACTTC
J: TRBJ2-7; D: .; size: once; V: TRBV14; CDR3: CASSLRDIPYEQYF; DNA: TGTGCCAGCAGCCTCCGGGACATCCCCTACGAGCAGTACTTC
J: TRBJ1-5; D: .; size: few; V: TRBV19; CDR3: CAISKTGTSSQHF; DNA: TGTGCCATTTCGAAAACAGGGACCAGTTCCCAGCATTTT
J: TRBJ2-3; D: TRBD2; size: many; V: TRBV28; CDR3: CASSFPAGLAGGYDTQYF; DNA: TGTGCCAGCAGTTTCCCCGCGGGACTAGCGGGAGGCTACGATACGCAGTATTTT
J: TRBJ2-5; D: TRBD2; size: many; V: TRBV28; CDR3: CASSLGLAGGQETQYF; DNA: TGTGCCAGCAGTTTAGGGCTAGCGGGAGGGCAAGAGACCCAGTACTTC
J: TRBJ1-1; D: TRBD1; size: .; V: TRBV30; CDR3: CAWSVQGNSEAFF; DNA: TGTGCCTGGAGTGTACAGGGGAACAGCGAAGCTTTCTTT
J: TRBJ1-2; D: .; size: many; V: TRBV12-3/TRBV12-4; CDR3: CASRSLQGVGGYTF; DNA: TGTGCCAGCAGGTCACTACAGGGAGTTGGTGGCTACACCTTC
J: TRBJ1-3; D: TRBD1; size: few; V: TRBV7-2; CDR3: CASSLAQTGFDGNTIYF; DNA: TGTGCCAGCAGCTTAGCTCAGACAGGGTTCGACGGAAACACCATATATTTT
J: TRBJ2-5; D: .; size: few; V: TRBV28; CDR3: CASSFLGLPQYF; DNA: TGTGCCAGCAGTTTTCTTGGACTACCCCAGTACTTC
J: TRBJ2-7; D: TRBD1; size: .; V: TRBV14; CDR3: CASSQGDRAYEQYF; DNA: TGTGCCAGCAGCCAAGGGGACAGAGCCTACGAGCAGTACTTC
J: TRBJ1-1; D: TRBD1; size: many; V: TRBV27; CDR3: CASSQRTGVWNTEAFF; DNA: TGTGCCAGCAGTCAACGGACAGGGGTGTGGAACACTGAAGCTTTCTTT
J: TRBJ2-1; D: .; size: .; V: TRBV28; CDR3: CASSWVVGGNEQFF; DNA: TGTGCCAGCAGTTGGGTGGTGGGGGGCAATGAGCAGTTCTTC
J: TRBJ1-2; D: .; size: many; V: TRBV28; CDR3: CASSLSSYGYTF; DNA: TGTGCCAGCAGTTTATCCTCTTATGGCTACACCTTC
J: TRBJ2-1; D: .; size: many; V: TRBV3-1; CDR3: CASSQGLALDNEQFF; DNA: TGTGCCAGCAGCCAAGGGCTAGCGCTAGACAATGAGCAGTTCTTC
J: TRBJ2-1; D: .; size: many; V: TRBV11-2; CDR3: CASSLVGGNFNEQFF; DNA: TGTGCCAGCAGCTTAGTGGGCGGGAACTTCAATGAGCAGTTCTTC
J: TRBJ2-1; D: TRBD2; size: many; V: TRBV28; CDR3: CASSPLAGGPYNEQFF; DNA: TGTGCCAGCAGTCCCTTAGCGGGAGGGCCCTACAATGAGCAGTTCTTC
J: TRBJ2-1; D: TRBD2; size: many; V: TRBV11-2; CDR3: CASSFSAGVGSYNEQFF; DNA: TGTGCCAGCAGCTTCTCCGCGGGAGTTGGGTCCTACAATGAGCAGTTCTTC
J: TRBJ2-1; D: TRBD2; size: many; V: TRBV12-3/TRBV12-4; CDR3: CASRSSGTSSYNEQFF; DNA: TGTGCCAGCAGATCGAGCGGGACTAGCTCCTACAATGAGCAGTTCTTC
J: TRBJ1-6; D: TRBD1; size: many; V: TRBV11-2; CDR3: CASSTNRGNSPLHF; DNA: TGTGCCAGCAGCACAAACAGGGGAAATTCACCCCTCCACTTT
J: TRBJ2-7; D: TRBD2; size: few; V: TRBV20-1; CDR3: CSAVGLAGVIYEQYF; DNA: TGCAGTGCAGTAGGACTAGCGGGAGTAATCTACGAGCAGTACTTC
J: TRBJ2-2; D: TRBD2; size: many; V: TRBV11-3; CDR3: CASSLSGGTGELFF; DNA: TGTGCCAGCAGCTTATCCGGGGGGACCGGGGAGCTGTTTTTT
J: TRBJ2-1; D: TRBD2; size: .; V: TRBV6-1; CDR3: CASNFLAGGNEQFF; DNA: TGTGCCAGCAACTTTCTAGCGGGAGGCAATGAGCAGTTCTTC
J: TRBJ2-6; D: .; size: .; V: TRBV7-9; CDR3: CASRVVSGANVLTF; DNA: TGTGCCTCCAGAGTGGTGTCTGGGGCCAACGTCCTGACTTTC
J: TRBJ2-3; D: TRBD1; size: many; V: TRBV2; CDR3: CASARDRGNTQYF; DNA: TGTGCCAGCGCCCGGGACAGGGGAAATACGCAGTATTTT
J: TRBJ2-1; D: .; size: .; V: TRBV19; CDR3: CASSMRGRYEQFF; DNA: TGTGCCAGTAGTATGAGGGGGAGATATGAGCAGTTCTTC
J: TRBJ1-2; D: TRBD1; size: many; V: TRBV28; CDR3: CASSSGQGLYYGYTF; DNA: TGTGCCAGCAGTTCCGGACAGGGACTCTACTATGGCTACACCTTC
J: TRBJ2-1; D: .; size: .; V: TRBV11-2; CDR3: CASSLSEGSGHNEQFF; DNA: TGTGCCAGCAGCTTATCCGAGGGTAGCGGACACAATGAGCAGTTCTTC
J: TRBJ2-1; D: .; size: many; V: TRBV19; CDR3: CASSTGAGSYNEQFF; DNA: TGTGCCAGTAGTACGGGGGCGGGTTCCTACAATGAGCAGTTCTTC
J: TRBJ1-1; D: .; size: many; V: TRBV27; CDR3: CASRKGIQMNTEAFF; DNA: TGTGCCAGCAGGAAAGGGATTCAAATGAACACTGAAGCTTTCTTT
J: TRBJ1-1; D: TRBD1; size: many; V: TRBV29-1; CDR3: CSVGQGGTEAFF; DNA: TGCAGCGTTGGACAGGGGGGGACTGAAGCTTTCTTT